Presented here are 27 T cell receptor beta chains from one specimen sequenced in a study of Ad26.COV2.S vaccination and SARS-CoV-2 variants. Treatment indicated: roughly 19 received Ad26.COV2.S at low or high dose, single or two shots; a few received placebo; per-sample allocation not given. The study sampled participants on day 63 after the first vaccine or placebo injection. Method: immunoSEQ multiplex PCR; TCRdb's copy keeps in-frame clones and lacks some. Of some 340,000 clones in the sample, about 85% are singletons; the top ten hold 2% to 2.5%. The source material was peripheral blood, sampled in a trial of Ad26.COV2.S vaccine versus placebo. The receptors were sampled from a person aged 18 to 59 who received the Ad26.COV2.S COVID-19 vaccine or a placebo.

This chain uses TRBV7-6 with TRBJ1-1; no definite D call. Germline CDR1 is SGHVS and CDR2 is FNYEAQ. Trimming cost V 2 bases and J 5 bases, with 12 bases left between them. The CDR3 covers 14 residues. The CDR3 nucleotides are TGTGCCAGCAGCTTAATTTGGGAATCTACTGAAGCTTTCTTT. Translated: CASSLIWESTEAFF.

This clone was detected ten times or more. The chain carries TRBV4-1 and TRBJ1-1, with 11 bases matching TRBD1. V was clipped by 4 bases and J by 5 bases; unmatched bases: 3. CDR1 and CDR2 (germline): MGHRA, YSYEKL. The CDR3 covers 14 residues. CDR3 protein: CASSRTGGETEAFF. The CDR3 bases are TGCGCCAGCAGCCGGACAGGGGGCGAGACTGAAGCTTTCTTT.

V and J are TRBV5-1 and TRBJ2-7; D gene unclear. This CDR3 has 14 amino acids. Germline lookup yields CDR1 SGHRS and CDR2 YFSETQ. The V and J ends lost 0 bases and 3 bases respectively, with 10 bases between them. Written as DNA, the CDR3 is TGCGCCAGCAGCTTGGATATGGATTACTACGAGCAGTACTTC. It specifies CASSLDMDYYEQYF.

CDR3 DNA: TGTGCCAGCAGCTTTAGCGGGGGGGCTCAAGAGACCCAGTACTTC. This translates into CASSFSGGAQETQYF. The rearrangement joins TRBV7-3 to TRBJ2-5, with 11 bases fitting TRBD2. The germline CDR1 and CDR2 sequences are SGHTA and FQGTGA. V was pared by 3 bases and J by 2 bases, with 2 bases of the junction left unmatched. The CDR3 consists of 15 residues.

This clone has more than one count but fewer than ten. This chain joins TRBV27 and TRBJ2-7; 10 bases fit TRBD1. The CDR3 runs to 18 residues. The germline CDR1 and CDR2 sequences are MNHEY and SMNVEV (reference sequence). V lost 2 bases and J lost 1; bases outside the gene matches: 11. The CDR3 protein is CASSLGPVGQGVSYEQYF. The CDR3 DNA reads TGTGCCAGCAGTTTAGGCCCCGTAGGACAGGGGGTTTCCTACGAGCAGTACTTC.

The chain links TRBV28 to TRBJ2-7, with no clear D. Germline values: CDR1 MDHEN, CDR2 SYDVKM. The germline V and J ends were trimmed by 7 bases and 7 bases, with 14 bases remaining between them. This CDR3 has 12 amino acids. The CDR3 DNA reads as TGTGCCAGCACATCCCGGGTGGGAGAGCAGTACTTC. Encoded protein: CASTSRVGEQYF.

The table lists this clone with a count of one. The chain employs TRBV3-1 (or the pseudogene TRBV3-2) and TRBJ1-2; a weak D match, TRBD1 (5 bases). The CDR3 has 14 amino acids. V was clipped by 4 bases and J by 2 bases, with 11 bases between them. The germline gives CDR1 LGHDT, CDR2 YNNKEL (reference sequence). The CDR3: CASSPGTANYGYTF. The CDR3 bases are TGTGCCAGCAGCCCCGGGACGGCGAACTATGGCTACACCTTC.

The chain employs TRBV5-1 and TRBJ2-2; TRBD1 matches at 8 bases. This CDR3 has 17 residues. Losses at the gene ends were 4 bases for V and 5 bases for J; bases not matched to a gene: 13. Germline V gives CDR1 SGHRS, CDR2 YFSETQ. CDR3: CASSPNPQGAGTGELFF. Here the CDR3 DNA reads TGCGCCAGCAGCCCCAACCCGCAGGGGGCTGGTACCGGGGAGCTGTTTTTT.

The chain couples TRBV20-1 to TRBJ2-7; 7 nucleotides line up with TRBD1. V shed 3 bases, J shed 4 bases, and the junction held 12 bases outside the gene matches. This CDR3 is built from 15 residues. Germline V CDR1 and CDR2: DFQATT, SNEGSKA (reference sequence). CDR3 nucleotides: TGCAGTGCTAGTGCTACAGGGGCCCCGGGTTACGAGCAGTACTTC. Its translation is CSASATGAPGYEQYF.

Of note for this clone: In the same sample, other DNA sequences code for this CDR3. The chain is built from TRBV11-3 and TRBJ2-5, with D perhaps TRBD2 (6 bases). The CDR3 loop spans 12 amino acids. V lost 5 bases, J lost 2 bases, and 6 bases lay in between. The germline CDR1 and CDR2 sequences are SGHNT and YENEEA. The CDR3 is CASSGGQETQYF. The CDR3 DNA follows: TGTGCCAGCAGCGGAGGGCAAGAGACCCAGTACTTC.

The J gene is TRBJ2-3, the V gene TRBV5-1; D unresolved. The CDR3 is 17 residues long. Between the trimmed V and J ends, which lost 1 base and 4 bases, there was a span of 19 bases. Germline lookup yields CDR1 SGHRS and CDR2 YFSETQ. CDR3 region: CASSLTSPGYLSDTQYF. The CDR3, as DNA: TGCGCCAGCAGCTTGACCTCGCCAGGTTATCTATCAGATACGCAGTATTTT.

The chain combines TRBV25-1 with TRBJ2-5, with D perhaps TRBD2 (7 bases). The CDR3 contains 15 residues. Germline V gene data show CDR1 as MGHDK and CDR2 as SYGVNS. Trimming left V 9 bases short and J 5 bases short, with 22 bases between. CDR3 loop: CASEGGTPARETQYF. For the CDR3, the DNA is TGTGCCAGTGAGGGGGGGACACCAGCAAGGGAGACCCAGTACTTC. Based on the CDR3 plus reference TRBV25-1 and TRBJ2-5, the full variable domain is EADIYQTPRYLVIGTGKKITLECSQTMGHDKMYWYQQDPGMELHLIHYSYGVNSTEKGDLSSESTVSRIRTEHFPLTLESARPSHTSQYLCASEGGTPARETQYFGPGTRLLVL.

This chain links TRBV6-5 with TRBJ1-2, with D possibly TRBD1 on 5 matching bases. V was trimmed by 6 bases and J by 8 bases, leaving 10 bases between them. CDR3 size: 11 residues. Germline V gene lookup returns CDR1 MNHEY and CDR2 SVGAGI. The CDR3 here is CASSAGMGYTF. CDR3 DNA sequence: TGTGCCAGCAGCGCAGGGATGGGCTACACCTTC.

This chain uses TRBV10-1 with TRBJ2-7, with D perhaps TRBD1 or TRBD2 (5 bases each). Germline values: CDR1 WNHNN, CDR2 SYGVQD (reference sequence). The ends were cut back, 0 bases at V and 1 base at J, with 13 bases in the middle. The CDR3 has 16 residues. For the CDR3, the DNA is TGCGCCAGCAGTGAGTCGAAGGGGAGAGGATCCTACGAGCAGTACTTC. Protein: CASSESKGRGSYEQYF.

The rearrangement joins TRBV5-1 to TRBJ1-1; D is perhaps TRBD1 (6 bases). V lost 0 bases to trimming and J lost 2 bases, with 11 bases between them. This CDR3 spans 15 amino acids. Per germline, CDR1 SGHRS and CDR2 YFSETQ. CDR3 sequence: CASSLVAGDNTEAFF. The CDR3 DNA is TGCGCCAGCAGCTTGGTTGCAGGGGATAACACTGAAGCTTTCTTT. The variable domain in full, completed from reference TRBV5-1 and TRBJ1-1, reads KAGVTQTPRYLIKTRGQQVTLSCSPISGHRSVSWYQQTPGQGLQFLFEYFSETQRNKGNFPGRFSGRQFSNSRSEMNVSTLELGDSALYLCASSLVAGDNTEAFFGQGTRLTVV.

J is TRBJ1-1 and V is TRBV4-1; D remains unclear. This CDR3 comprises 14 residues. V dropped 2 bases and J dropped 4 bases, with 11 bases sitting between them. Germline lookup yields CDR1 MGHRA and CDR2 YSYEKL. The CDR3: CASSQRAGSTEAFF. The CDR3 DNA follows: TGCGCCAGCAGCCAAAGGGCAGGTTCCACTGAAGCTTTCTTT.

The J gene is TRBJ2-1, the V gene TRBV29-1; TRBD2 matches 9 bases. CDR3 size: 18 residues. Unmatched junction bases numbered 17, after V lost 0 bases and J lost 8 bases. Germline lookup yields CDR1 SQVTM and CDR2 ANQGSEA. CDR3 nucleotide sequence: TGCAGCGTTGAAGATCCTGCTATCTTGCGGGGGGGCCTAGATGAGCAGTTCTTC. Its translation: CSVEDPAILRGGLDEQFF.

Only a few counts were recorded for this clone. The chain recombines TRBV18 with TRBJ1-2, with 7 bases fitting TRBD1. Germline values: CDR1 KGHSH, CDR2 LQKENI. The V gene end was trimmed by 0 bases and the J gene end by 3 bases; junction bases not matched to a gene: 7. This CDR3 comprises 16 residues. Here the CDR3 DNA reads TGTGCCAGCTCACCACCGAGACAGGGTTTGGACTATGGCTACACCTTC. Translating it yields CASSPPRQGLDYGYTF.

V and J are TRBV19 and TRBJ2-5; 9 bases agree with TRBD1. J lost 2 bases, V lost 2 bases, and 3 bases had no gene match. The germline V gene has CDR1 LNHDA and CDR2 SQIVND (reference sequence). The CDR3 totals 15 residues. This chain's CDR3 is CASSIRGTGQETQYF. CDR3 bases: TGTGCCAGTAGTATAAGGGGGACAGGGCAAGAGACCCAGTACTTC.

The genes are TRBV24-1 and TRBJ2-3, with TRBD1 matching 10 bases. Trimming cost V 4 bases and J 5 bases; bases outside gene matches: 14. The germline V gene encodes CDR1 KGHDR and CDR2 SFDVKD. The CDR3 extends over 18 amino acids. CDR3 DNA sequence: TGTGCCACCAGTGACCCTGACCCCGACAGGGGGCAGGTAGATACGCAGTATTTT. This codes for CATSDPDPDRGQVDTQYF.

J is TRBJ2-1 and V is TRBV5-1, with D tentatively TRBD2 (5 bases). Deletions cut 6 bases from V and 7 bases from J, with 26 bases between. The germline V gene has CDR1 SGHRS and CDR2 YFSETQ. The CDR3 runs to 17 residues. The CDR3 loop reads CASNSGGGFQDLNEQFF. CDR3 bases: TGCGCCAGCAACTCAGGCGGCGGGTTTCAGGATTTGAATGAGCAGTTCTTC.

Concerning this clone itself: The sample carries other DNA sequences with the same CDR3. The CDR3 bases are TGTGCCAGCAGCTTGGAGACAGGCTATGGCTACACCTTC. As protein: CASSLETGYGYTF. This rearrangement joins TRBV7-9 to TRBJ1-2; a weak D match, TRBD1 (6 bases). CDR3 size: 13 residues. Trimming stripped 3 bases from V and 4 bases from J, with 9 bases between. Germline CDR1 and CDR2: SEHNR and FQNEAQ (reference sequence).

J is TRBJ2-3 and V is TRBV6-6; TRBD1 agrees at 7 bases. CDR3 size: 15 residues. J lost 2 bases, V lost 6 bases, and 8 bases had no gene match. Germline V CDR1 and CDR2: MNHNY, SVGAGI (reference sequence). CDR3 nucleotides: TGTGCCAGCAGGAGGACAGGACGATACACAGATACGCAGTATTTT. Translated: CASRRTGRYTDTQYF.

V gene TRBV5-5 combines with J gene TRBJ2-7; D not certain. Deletions cut 4 bases from V and 11 bases from J, with 19 bases between. CDR1 is SGHKS, CDR2 YYEKEE, per germline (reference sequence). The CDR3 runs to 13 residues. For the CDR3, the DNA is TGTGCCAGCAGCGGCCAAGACGACGGATCGGAGTACTTC. Translated, it gives CASSGQDDGSEYF.

The rearrangement links TRBV9 to TRBJ2-3; D ambiguous. The germline V and J ends were trimmed by 2 bases and 3 bases, with 7 bases remaining between them. This CDR3 is built from 13 residues. Germline-derived CDR1 and CDR2 are SGDLS and YYNGEE. CDR3 residues: CASSVSNTDTQYF. In nucleotides, the CDR3 is TGTGCCAGCAGCGTTAGTAATACAGATACGCAGTATTTT.

V is TRBV9 and J is TRBJ1-1, with TRBD1 identical over 8 bases. There are 18 residues in the CDR3. Germline CDR1 and CDR2: SGDLS and YYNGEE. J gave up 0 bases and V 0 bases, and 10 bases lay outside the gene matches. This CDR3 is CASSVGTGGYVMNTEAFF. CDR3 coding DNA: TGTGCCAGCAGCGTAGGCACAGGGGGGTATGTTATGAACACTGAAGCTTTCTTT. The full variable domain, rest sourced from reference TRBV9 and TRBJ1-1, is DSGVTQTPKHLITATGQRVTLRCSPRSGDLSVYWYQQSLDQGLQFLIQYYNGEERAKGNILERFSAQQFPDLHSELNLSSLELGDSALYFCASSVGTGGYVMNTEAFFGQGTRLTVV.

In its sample, this clone was seen many times. J is TRBJ1-3 and V is TRBV2; D possibly corresponds to TRBD1 (5 bases). The germline V gene has CDR1 SNHLY and CDR2 FYNNEI. Trimming cost V 0 bases and J 7 bases, with 10 bases left between them. The CDR3 runs to 14 residues. The chain's CDR3 is CASSEAGGRNTIYF. The CDR3 coding sequence is TGTGCCAGCAGTGAAGCGGGGGGGAGGAACACCATATATTTT.